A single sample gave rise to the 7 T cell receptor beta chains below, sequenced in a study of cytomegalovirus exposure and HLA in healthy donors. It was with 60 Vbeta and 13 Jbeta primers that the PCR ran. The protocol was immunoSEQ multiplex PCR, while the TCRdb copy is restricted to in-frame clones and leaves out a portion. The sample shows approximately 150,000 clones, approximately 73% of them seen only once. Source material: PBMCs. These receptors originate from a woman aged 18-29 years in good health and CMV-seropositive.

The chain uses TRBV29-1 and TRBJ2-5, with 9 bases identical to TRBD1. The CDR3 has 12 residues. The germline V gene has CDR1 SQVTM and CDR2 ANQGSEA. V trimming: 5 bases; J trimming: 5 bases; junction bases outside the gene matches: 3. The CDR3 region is CSVTGGGETQYF. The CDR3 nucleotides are TGCAGCGTTACAGGGGGCGGTGAGACCCAGTACTTC.

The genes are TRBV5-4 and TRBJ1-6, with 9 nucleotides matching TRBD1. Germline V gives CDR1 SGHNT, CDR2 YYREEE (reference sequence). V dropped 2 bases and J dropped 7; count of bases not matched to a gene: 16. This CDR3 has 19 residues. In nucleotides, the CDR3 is TGTGCCAGCAGCTTAGACAGGGGGGCCCCTCCTGCCCGGAATTCACCCCTCCACTTT. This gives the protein CASSLDRGAPPARNSPLHF.

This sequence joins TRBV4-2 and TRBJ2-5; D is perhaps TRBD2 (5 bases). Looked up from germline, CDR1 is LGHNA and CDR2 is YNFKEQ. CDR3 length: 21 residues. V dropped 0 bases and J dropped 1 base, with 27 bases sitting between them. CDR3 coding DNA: TGTGCCAGCAGCCAAGATTGGACGCGGGCCGGGGTAGCCCGGGCCCAAGAGACCCAGTACTTC. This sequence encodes CASSQDWTRAGVARAQETQYF.

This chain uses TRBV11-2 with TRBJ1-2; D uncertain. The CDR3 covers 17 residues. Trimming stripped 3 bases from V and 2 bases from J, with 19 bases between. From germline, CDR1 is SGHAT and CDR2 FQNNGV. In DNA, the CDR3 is TGTGCCAGCAGCTTCCCCATAATAGGCCGACTCAACTATGGCTACACCTTC. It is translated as CASSFPIIGRLNYGYTF.

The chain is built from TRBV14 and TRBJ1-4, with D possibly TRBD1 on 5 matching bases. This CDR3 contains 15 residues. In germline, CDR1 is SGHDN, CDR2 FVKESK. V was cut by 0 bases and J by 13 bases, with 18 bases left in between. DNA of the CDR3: TGTGCCAGCAGCCAAGATTCTCCCCACAGGCGCCGACTGTTTTTT. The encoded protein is CASSQDSPHRRRLFF. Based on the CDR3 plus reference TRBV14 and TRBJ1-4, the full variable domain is EAGVTQFPSHSVIEKGQTVTLRCDPISGHDNLYWYRRVMGKEIKFLLHFVKESKQDESGMPNNRFLAERTGGTYSTLKVQPAELEDSGVYFCASSQDSPHRRRLFFGSGTQLSVL.

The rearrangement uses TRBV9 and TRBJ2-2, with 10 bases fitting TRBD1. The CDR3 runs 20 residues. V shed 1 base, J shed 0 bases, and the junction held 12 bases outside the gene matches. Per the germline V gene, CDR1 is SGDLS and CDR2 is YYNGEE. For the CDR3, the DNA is TGTGCCAGCAGCGTAACCCAATCAGGGACAGGGGAATCGAACACCGGGGAGCTGTTTTTT. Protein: CASSVTQSGTGESNTGELFF.

Here the CDR3 reads CASSLESTRGAYEQYF. CDR3 coding DNA: TGTGCCAGCAGCTTGGAGAGTACCAGGGGAGCGTACGAGCAGTACTTC. The gene calls are TRBV5-4 and TRBJ2-7; possible D gene TRBD1, 6 bases. This CDR3 region has 16 residues. Per the germline V gene, CDR1 is SGHNT and CDR2 is YYREEE (reference sequence). Trimming stripped 0 bases from V and 4 bases from J, with 17 bases between.